The rows below give T cell receptor beta chains drawn from one sample of a study of breast tumors, draining lymph nodes, adjacent tissues. TCRdb re-called the multiplex PCR reads with MiXCR, one entry per CDR3 protein. The sample consists of over 150,000 distinct CDR3 sequences, roughly 31% of them appearing once. What was sequenced was axillary lymph node tissue. The source is a female donor with breast cancer. Some clones in this sample may be carry-over from other donors' samples. The CDR3 runs from the conserved cysteine through the conserved F or W. A D gene is named only where the DNA matches it firmly. Only some rows state a clone size, as once, few, many or a class for expanded clones.

len,j_gene,abundance,v_gene,d_gene,CDR3nt,CDR3aa
16,TRBJ1-4,.,TRBV18,TRBD1,TGTGCCAGCTCACCACCGCAGACAGGGGCTTATGAAAAACTGTTTTTT,CASSPPQTGAYEKLFF
16,TRBJ1-3,.,TRBV5-4,.,TGTGCCAGCGGCTCCGAAGGGACACTCTCTGGAAACACCATATATTTT,CASGSEGTLSGNTIYF
16,TRBJ2-1,many,TRBV7-3,.,TGTGCCAGCAGCTTAATGGCGGGGAGCTCCTACAATGAGCAGTTCTTC,CASSLMAGSSYNEQFF
13,TRBJ1-2,many,TRBV5-8,TRBD1,TGTGCCAGCAGCTGGGGACAGAACTATGGCTACACCTTC,CASSWGQNYGYTF
16,TRBJ2-3,many,TRBV4-1,TRBD2,TGCGCCAGCAGCCGCGACGGGGGGACTAGCACAGATACGCAGTATTTT,CASSRDGGTSTDTQYF
15,TRBJ1-6,.,TRBV7-9,.,TGTGCCAGCAGCGCCAGGGTGGGCACCAATTCACCCCTCCACTTT,CASSARVGTNSPLHF
13,TRBJ2-4,many,TRBV12-3/TRBV12-4,TRBD1,TGTGCCAGCAGGGGGACAGGGGGAAACATTCAGTACTTC,CASRGTGGNIQYF
16,TRBJ2-7,many,TRBV5-1,TRBD1,TGCGCCAGCAGCTCTGGCGTTGGACAGGGAACCTACGAGCAGTACTTC,CASSSGVGQGTYEQYF
17,TRBJ2-1,many,TRBV5-8,TRBD2,TGTGCCAGCAGCTCGGGCCTAGCGGGGGGTTCCTACAATGAGCAGTTCTTC,CASSSGLAGGSYNEQFF
16,TRBJ2-1,many,TRBV5-1,.,TGCGCCAGCAGCCCAAGAGGGGGGGAATCCTACAATGAGCAGTTCTTC,CASSPRGGESYNEQFF
16,TRBJ2-7,many,TRBV3-1,TRBD2,TGTGCCAGCAGCCAAGAGGGGACTAGCGGGGCCTACGAGCAGTACTTC,CASSQEGTSGAYEQYF
14,TRBJ2-7,many,TRBV11-2,TRBD2,TGTGCCAGCAGCTCAGTGCAAGGGAGGGGCGAGCAGTACTTC,CASSSVQGRGEQYF
15,TRBJ2-3,many,TRBV5-1,.,TGCGCCAGCAGCTTGCCTAGCGCAATCGCAGATACGCAGTATTTT,CASSLPSAIADTQYF
15,TRBJ2-1,once,TRBV7-2,.,TGTGCCAGCAGCTCCCGGGGAGAACTAGGGGATGAACAGTTCTTC,CASSSRGELGDEQFF
16,TRBJ2-1,.,TRBV7-2,TRBD2,TGTGCCAGCAGCTTACGACTAGCGGGGGTCACAGATACGCAGTTCTTC,CASSLRLAGVTDTQFF
11,TRBJ1-2,many,TRBV12-3/TRBV12-4,.,TGTGCCAGCAGTCTTGGGTCTGGCTACACCTTC,CASSLGSGYTF
14,TRBJ1-1,.,TRBV12-3/TRBV12-4,TRBD1,TGTGCCAGCAGTTTGACAGGGGTGAACACTGAAGCTTTCTTT,CASSLTGVNTEAFF
13,TRBJ2-1,.,TRBV29-1,TRBD2,TGCAGCTTAGCGCTAGCGGGAGAAAATGAGCAGTTCTTC,CSLALAGENEQFF
12,TRBJ2-1,many,TRBV20-1,.,TGCAGTGCTAGTCGGTCCCCCAATGAGCAGTTCTTC,CSASRSPNEQFF
13,TRBJ1-2,many,TRBV5-1,.,TGCGCCAGCTCCACAGGTGGTAACTATGGCTACACCTTC,CASSTGGNYGYTF
15,TRBJ2-2,many,TRBV6-6,.,TGTGCCAGCAGACAAGGAACAGGGAACACCGGGGAGCTGTTTTTT,CASRQGTGNTGELFF
13,TRBJ1-5,few,TRBV28,.,TGTGCCAGCAGTTCGGGACTGGTTCAGCCCCAGCATTTT,CASSSGLVQPQHF
15,TRBJ1-5,many,TRBV4-1,TRBD1,TGCGCCAGCAGCCCGCCGACAGGGGGCCTTCAGCCCCAGCATTTT,CASSPPTGGLQPQHF